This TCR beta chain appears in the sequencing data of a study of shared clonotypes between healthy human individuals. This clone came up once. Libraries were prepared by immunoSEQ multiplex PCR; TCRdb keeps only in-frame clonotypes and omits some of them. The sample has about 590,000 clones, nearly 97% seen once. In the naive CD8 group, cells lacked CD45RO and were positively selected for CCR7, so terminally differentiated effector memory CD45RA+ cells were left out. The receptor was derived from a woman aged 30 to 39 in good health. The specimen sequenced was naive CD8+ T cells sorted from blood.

DNA for the CDR3: TGTGCCAGCAGCTTGGCTGGACGGCCAAACCTGATGAACGAGCAGTACTTC. Translated, it gives CASSLAGRPNLMNEQYF. This sequence joins TRBV5-6 and TRBJ2-7; D unclear. The CDR3 has 17 residues. Germline CDR1 and CDR2: SGHDT and YYEEEE. V lost 0 bases to trimming and J lost 5 bases, with 21 bases between them.